By sample fraction, the clone carrying this T cell receptor beta chain is medium-sized. The data originate from a study of metastatic and nonmetastatic thyroid tumors. In the study overall: Repertoires from blood and tumor or nodule tissue of malignant and benign thyroid patients were compared.

The CDR3 has 14 residues. Germline V CDR1 and CDR2: MNHNS, SASEGT. The V gene lost 4 bases and the J gene lost 3 bases, with 12 bases spanning the gap. Thyroid surgery had not been preceded by any treatment in any patient. Per the original data handling: Researchers built a distant-metastasis classifier for papillary thyroid cancer that drew on CDR3 differences across clinicopathological groups. From the PCR reads, TCRdb re-called clones with MiXCR. These V and J calls rely on TCRdb rather than the paper's analysis. Of some 11,000 clones detected, 25% to 40% appear once; the ten largest clones hold 9.5% to 12%.

The chain joins TRBV6-1 to TRBJ1-1, with TRBD1 as a possible D gene (6 bases). The clonotype originates from a female donor with papillary thyroid cancer or a benign thyroid nodule (not recorded which). Some clones in this sample may be carry-over from other donors' samples. The sequencing input was tumor tissue. The CDR3 DNA follows: TGTGCCAGCAGTGGCACAGGGCGGGACACTGAAGCTTTCTTT. Protein: CASSGTGRDTEAFF.